This T cell receptor beta chain was sequenced for a study of blood T cell repertoires in COVID-19. About the study: Acute-phase and convalescent COVID-19 samples originated in the United States, Italy and Spain. T cells, B-cell-depleted T cells, or PBMCs provided the cDNA or gDNA that served as material.

Trimming shortened V by 7 bases and J by 0 bases, and 16 bases separated the two germline ends. The length of the CDR3 is 16 residues. Authors' processing steps: Nucleated cell counts were estimated from reference gene primer amplification. TCRdb's copy holds only in-frame clones and misses some; the assay was immunoSEQ multiplex PCR. V and J calls and clone size are as listed in that table; D and trimming were resolved from the DNA. The profile shows under 150,000 clones, approximately 90% of them singletons. The sequencing input was peripheral blood. The chain employs TRBV23-1 and TRBJ1-5; D is ambiguous. TRBV23-1 belongs to the ORF category, with a function that is uncertain. This TCR derives from a man aged 50 to 59 with active or convalescent COVID-19. The CDR3 loop is CASKRDLPYSNQPQHF. DNA of the CDR3: TGCGCCAGCAAACGGGATTTACCCTATAGCAATCAGCCCCAGCATTTT.